The clone carrying this T cell receptor (beta chain) was found a few times. Researchers prepared the TCRbeta library using unique molecular identifiers, the study reports. MiXCR, applied by TCRdb to the PCR reads, yields one record per CDR3 protein. Here the sample spans some 100,000 distinct CDR3 sequences, about 22% being singletons. V was pared by 2 bases and J by 2 bases, with 7 bases between. The CDR3 loop spans 14 amino acids. The germline gives CDR1 KGHDR, CDR2 SFDVKD. The data belong to a study of T-cell reconstitution after alpha-beta-depleted transplantation in children. Here the sequenced sample was PBMCs, taken before TCRalphabeta/CD19-depleted stem cell transplant. The clonotype was recovered from a boy aged 2 to 10 with acute lymphoblastic leukemia, due to receive a stem cell transplant. The chain is built from TRBV24-1 and TRBJ2-3; unclear D gene. CDR3 residues: CATSDSTLTDTQYF. The CDR3 DNA sequence: TGTGCCACCAGTGATTCCACCCTCACAGATACGCAGTATTTT.